These 11 T cell receptor beta chains were sequenced from one sample in a study of blood T cell repertoires in COVID-19. Method: immunoSEQ multiplex PCR; TCRdb's copy keeps in-frame clones and lacks some. The sample has approximately 190,000 clones, about 83% seen once. Specimen: PBMCs or T cells enriched from blood (not recorded which). These receptors were collected from a woman aged 30 to 39 who had been exposed to COVID-19.

This clone was observed once. This sequence joins TRBV4-1 and TRBJ2-7; D might be TRBD2 (7 bases). Looked up from germline, CDR1 is MGHRA and CDR2 is YSYEKL. With 4 bases removed from V and 2 bases from J, the gap between germline ends came to 18 bases. The CDR3 is 16 amino acids. The CDR3 sequence is CASSRSYREGTYEQYF. As DNA, the CDR3 is TGCGCCAGCAGCCGATCCTACAGGGAGGGGACCTACGAGCAGTACTTC.

This chain connects TRBV9 to TRBJ1-2, with 8 bases matching TRBD1. Germline V CDR1 and CDR2: SGDLS, YYNGEE. The trim removed 0 bases at V and 2 bases at J, leaving 9 bases unmatched. The CDR3 length is 17 residues. CDR3 loop: CASSVAAGGFPNYGYTF. The CDR3 DNA is TGTGCCAGCAGCGTAGCCGCAGGGGGCTTCCCGAACTATGGCTACACCTTC.

This clone was counted a single time. The V gene is TRBV6-4, the J gene TRBJ2-3, with D maybe TRBD2 (7 bases). Germline CDR1 is MRHNA and CDR2 is SNTAGT. The CDR3 runs to 12 residues. Trimming shortened V by 9 bases and J by 3 bases, and 10 bases separated the two germline ends. The CDR3 loop is CARGGATDTQYF. The CDR3 nucleotides read TGTGCCAGGGGGGGGGCTACAGATACGCAGTATTTT.

A word on this clone: A read error is possible here, since a much larger clone lies one base away. This sequence joins TRBV5-4 and TRBJ1-6; a possible D gene is TRBD1 (6 bases). The CDR3 has 14 amino acids. Germline CDR1 and CDR2: SGHNT and YYREEE (reference sequence). The ends were cut back, 1 base at V and 6 bases at J, with 8 bases in the middle. The CDR3 is CASSLTGPNSPLHF. In DNA form, the CDR3 reads TGTGCCAGCAGCTTGACAGGGCCTAATTCACCCCTCCACTTT.

The V gene is TRBV2, the J gene TRBJ1-4, with D perhaps TRBD1 (5 bases). Trimming pared 3 bases from V and 8 bases from J, leaving 10 bases between. CDR1 is SNHLY and CDR2 is FYNNEI in the germline V gene. This CDR3 has 13 residues. CDR3 DNA: TGTGCCAGCAGTGACGATGGGGGGGAAAAACTGTTTTTT. This translates into CASSDDGGEKLFF.

In DNA form, the CDR3 reads TGTGCCAGCAGTGAAGGGCTCGGGACTAGCGGTTACAATGAGCAGTTCTTC. It yields the protein CASSEGLGTSGYNEQFF. The V call is TRBV2, the J call TRBJ2-1; the match to TRBD2 covers 11 bases. The CDR3 has 17 amino acids. The trim removed 1 base at V and 4 bases at J, leaving 6 bases unmatched. Germline CDR1 reads SNHLY; CDR2 reads FYNNEI.

The chain joins TRBV3-1 (or the pseudogene TRBV3-2) to TRBJ2-5; TRBD1 agrees at 10 bases. Looked up from germline, CDR1 is LGHDT and CDR2 is YNNKEL (reference sequence). V was clipped by 6 bases and J by 4 bases; unmatched bases: 2. This CDR3 contains 13 residues. The CDR3 coding sequence is TGTGCCAGCAGAGGACAGGGGGTAGAGACCCAGTACTTC. This codes for CASRGQGVETQYF.

V usage is TRBV27 and J usage is TRBJ1-1, with TRBD1 identical over 8 bases. Germline V gene data show CDR1 as MNHEY and CDR2 as SMNVEV (reference sequence). The CDR3 runs 15 residues. V lost 5 bases to trimming and J lost 0 bases; unmatched junction nucleotides: 5. The CDR3 loop reads CASSRWDRMNTEAFF. CDR3 coding DNA: TGTGCCAGCAGTAGATGGGACAGGATGAACACTGAAGCTTTCTTT.

This clone occurred once. The chain uses TRBV7-9 and TRBJ1-5, with D tentatively TRBD1 (6 bases). The V gene's germline CDR1 is SEHNR and CDR2 FQNEAQ (reference sequence). The V gene lost 1 base and the J gene lost 7 bases, with 17 bases spanning the gap. The CDR3 has 16 residues. CDR3 loop: CASSLGQGQFGQPQHF. The CDR3 DNA follows: TGTGCCAGCAGCTTAGGGCAGGGACAATTCGGGCAGCCCCAGCATTTT. Full variable domain (missing parts from reference TRBV7-9 and TRBJ1-5): DTGVSQNPRHKITKRGQNVTFRCDPISEHNRLYWYRQTLGQGPEFLTYFQNEAQLEKSRLLSDRFSAERPKGSFSTLEIQRTEQGDSAMYLCASSLGQGQFGQPQHFGDGTRLSIL.

V usage is TRBV10-3 and J usage is TRBJ2-2; D gene ambiguous. In germline, CDR1 is ENHRY, CDR2 SYGVKD. The length of the CDR3 is 14 residues. Trimming took off 7 bases at V and 4 bases at J, with 13 bases between the two ends. Written as DNA, the CDR3 is TGTGCCATCAACGCCCGGAGATCCACCGGGGAGCTGTTTTTT. Its protein is CAINARRSTGELFF.

The rearrangement links TRBV10-3 to TRBJ1-5; D possibly corresponds to TRBD1 (6 bases). Trimming shortened V by 5 bases and J by 7 bases, and 12 bases separated the two germline ends. Germline V lookup: CDR1 ENHRY, CDR2 SYGVKD. The CDR3 spans 13 residues. CDR3 loop: CAISPTGLQPQHF. The CDR3 DNA reads TGTGCCATCAGTCCTACAGGGTTACAGCCCCAGCATTTT.